A selection of T cell receptor beta chains follows, all from one sample in a study of T-cell reconstitution after alpha-beta-depleted transplantation in children. In TCRdb, the PCR reads were re-called with MiXCR into one record per CDR3 protein. The sample includes under 300,000 distinct CDR3 sequences, around 10% of them seen just once. The sequencing used peripheral blood, collected 180 days after TCRalphabeta/CD19-depleted stem cell transplant. These receptors were collected from a male patient between 2 and 10 years old who had a stem cell transplant for chronic granulomatous disease, so the T cells may come from the graft donor. Both conserved end residues are part of each CDR3. The D gene is left open where the match is weak. Expanded clones are given a class, and other clones once, few, many or no size at all.

TRBD1 many TRBJ1-4 16 TRBV4-1 TGCGCCAGCAGCCACACTGCCTGGGGACAGGGGGAAAAACTGTTTTTT CASSHTAWGQGEKLFF
TRBD1 few TRBJ2-6 18 TRBV11-1 TGTGCCAGCAGTCAACGGACAGGGGGGCTCTCTGGGGCCAACGTCCTGACTTTC CASSQRTGGLSGANVLTF
TRBD2 - TRBJ2-2 18 TRBV19 TGTGCCAGTAGTATCGGTAGCGGGAGGGCCTTGAACACCGGGGAGCTGTTTTTT CASSIGSGRALNTGELFF
- many TRBJ1-4 13 TRBV6-6 TGTGCCAGCACACCGGGGGGGGGTGAAAAACTGTTTTTT CASTPGGGEKLFF
TRBD1 many TRBJ1-1 12 TRBV20-1 TGCAGTGCTAGAGGGCCAGGGGGTGAAGCTTTCTTT CSARGPGGEAFF
- - TRBJ2-1 12 TRBV29-1 TGCAGCGTCGCCCATTTTGGGGGTGAGCAGTTCTTC CSVAHFGGEQFF
TRBD2 many TRBJ2-1 14 TRBV12-3/TRBV12-4 TGTGCCAGCAGCCAGCGGGACGGCTACAATGAGCAGTTCTTC CASSQRDGYNEQFF
- many TRBJ2-3 16 TRBV7-2 TGTGCCAGCAGCTTAGATGTAGCAGGGTTCACAGATACGCAGTATTTT CASSLDVAGFTDTQYF
- - TRBJ2-4 13 TRBV20-1 TGCAGTGCTCATCGGGATCCCAAAAACATTCAATACTTC CSAHRDPKNIQYF
- many TRBJ2-3 14 TRBV6-5 TGTGCCAGCAGGAGGGACACCAACACAGATACGCAGTATTTT CASRRDTNTDTQYF
- few TRBJ2-7 13 TRBV20-1 TGCAGTGCGGCAGGGTTACAGCGCTACGAGCAGTACTTC CSAAGLQRYEQYF
TRBD2 many TRBJ2-7 13 TRBV10-3 TGTGCCATCAGTGGGGGGGGTTCCCACGAGCAGTACTTC CAISGGGSHEQYF
- many TRBJ1-6 16 TRBV5-1 TGCGCCAGCAGCTTCGATACACCCTCCTATAATTCACCCCTCCACTTT CASSFDTPSYNSPLHF
TRBD2 many TRBJ2-2 16 TRBV12-3/TRBV12-4 TGTGCCAGCAGGCCTAAAAGCGGGGACGGCACCGGGGAGCTGTTTTTT CASRPKSGDGTGELFF
- many TRBJ1-4 16 TRBV4-3 TGCGCCAGCAGCCAAGGCGGATCCAGACATAATGAAAAACTGTTTTTT CASSQGGSRHNEKLFF
- many TRBJ2-2 14 TRBV20-1 TGCAGTGCTAGTAGTGGAGGGAACACCGGGGAGCTGTTTTTT CSASSGGNTGELFF
- many TRBJ2-5 13 TRBV29-1 TGCAGCGGACACCGGGACACTCAAGAGACCCAGTACTTC CSGHRDTQETQYF
- many TRBJ2-2 12 TRBV20-1 TGCAGTGCGAGGATAAACACCGGGGAGCTGTTTTTT CSARINTGELFF
- many TRBJ2-3 11 TRBV5-6 TGTGCCAGCAGCTTGGGGAATACGCAGTATTTT CASSLGNTQYF
- many TRBJ2-3 14 TRBV7-9 TGTGCCAGCAGCATCCGGACTATCACAGATACGCAGTATTTT CASSIRTITDTQYF
- few TRBJ2-1 14 TRBV12-3/TRBV12-4 TGTGCCAGCACCTCGACCAAAAACTACAATGAGCAGTTCTTC CASTSTKNYNEQFF
TRBD1 many TRBJ2-7 15 TRBV7-6 TGTGCCAGCAGCTTAGGAACAGGGGCCTCCTACGAGCAGTACTTC CASSLGTGASYEQYF
TRBD1 many TRBJ2-7 14 TRBV12-3/TRBV12-4 TGTGCCAGCACCAGACAGGGGGCGTACAACGAGCAGTACTTC CASTRQGAYNEQYF
TRBD1 many TRBJ1-2 13 TRBV5-1 TGCGCCAGCAGCATGGACAGGGACTATGGCTACACCTTC CASSMDRDYGYTF
TRBD1 many TRBJ2-7 14 TRBV29-1 TGCAGCGCTACCTCCGGGACAGGGCTCTACGAGCAGTACTTC CSATSGTGLYEQYF